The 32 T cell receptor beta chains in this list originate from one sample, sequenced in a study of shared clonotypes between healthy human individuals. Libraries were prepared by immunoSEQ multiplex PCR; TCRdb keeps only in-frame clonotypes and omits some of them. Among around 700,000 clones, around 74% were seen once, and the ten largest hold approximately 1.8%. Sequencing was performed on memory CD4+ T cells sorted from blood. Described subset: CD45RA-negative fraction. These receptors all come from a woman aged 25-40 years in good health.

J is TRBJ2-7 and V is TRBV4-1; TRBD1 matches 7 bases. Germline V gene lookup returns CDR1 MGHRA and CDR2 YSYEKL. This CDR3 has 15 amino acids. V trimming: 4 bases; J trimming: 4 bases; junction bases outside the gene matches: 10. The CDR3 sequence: CASSRPTGSPYEQYF. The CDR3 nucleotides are TGCGCCAGCAGCCGCCCGACAGGGTCCCCTTACGAGCAGTACTTC.

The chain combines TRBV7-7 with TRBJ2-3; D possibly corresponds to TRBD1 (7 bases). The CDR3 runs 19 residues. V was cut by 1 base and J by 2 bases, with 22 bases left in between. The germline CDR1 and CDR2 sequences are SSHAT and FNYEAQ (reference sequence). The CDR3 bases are TGTGCCAGCAGCTTAGGGTTAGGGGCCAGGGGGGTTTTCACAGATACGCAGTATTTT. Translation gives CASSLGLGARGVFTDTQYF.

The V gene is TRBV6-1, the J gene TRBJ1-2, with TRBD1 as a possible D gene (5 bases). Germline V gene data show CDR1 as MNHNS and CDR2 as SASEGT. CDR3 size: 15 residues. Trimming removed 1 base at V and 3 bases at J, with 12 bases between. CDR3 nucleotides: TGTGCCAGCAGTGAAGGAATGGACACTTACTATGGCTACACCTTC. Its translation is CASSEGMDTYYGYTF.

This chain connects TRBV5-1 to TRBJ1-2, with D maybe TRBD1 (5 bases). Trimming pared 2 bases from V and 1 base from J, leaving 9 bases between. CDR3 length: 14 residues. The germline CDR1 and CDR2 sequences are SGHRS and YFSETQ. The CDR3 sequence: CASSFEGLNYGYTF. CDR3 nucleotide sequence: TGCGCCAGCAGCTTTGAGGGGCTTAACTATGGCTACACCTTC.

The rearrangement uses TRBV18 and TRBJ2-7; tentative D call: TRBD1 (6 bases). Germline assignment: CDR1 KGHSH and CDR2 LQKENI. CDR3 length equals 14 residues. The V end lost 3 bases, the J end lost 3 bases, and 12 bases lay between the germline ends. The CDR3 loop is CASSPRGHLYEQYF. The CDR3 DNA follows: TGTGCCAGCTCACCCAGGGGCCACCTCTACGAGCAGTACTTC.

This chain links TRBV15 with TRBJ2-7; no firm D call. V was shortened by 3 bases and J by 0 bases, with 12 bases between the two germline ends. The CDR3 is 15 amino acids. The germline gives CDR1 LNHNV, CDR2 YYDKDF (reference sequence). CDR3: CATSSALDSSYEQYF. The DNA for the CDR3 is TGTGCCACCAGCAGTGCTCTCGACTCCTCCTACGAGCAGTACTTC.

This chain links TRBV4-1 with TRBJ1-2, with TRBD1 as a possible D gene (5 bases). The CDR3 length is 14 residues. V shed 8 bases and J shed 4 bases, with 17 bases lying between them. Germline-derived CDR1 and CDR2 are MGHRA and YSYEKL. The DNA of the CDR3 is TGCGCCAGCGCAGCACCCGGGGGGAGCTATGGCTACACCTTC. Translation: CASAAPGGSYGYTF.

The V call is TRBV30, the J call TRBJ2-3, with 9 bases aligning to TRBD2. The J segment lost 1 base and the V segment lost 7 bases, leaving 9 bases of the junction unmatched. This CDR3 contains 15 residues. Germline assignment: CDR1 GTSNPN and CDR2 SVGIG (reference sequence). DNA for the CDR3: TGTGCCTATAAAATAGCGGGAGTGCGCACAGATACGCAGTATTTT. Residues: CAYKIAGVRTDTQYF. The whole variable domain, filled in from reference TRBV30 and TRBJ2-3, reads SQTIHQWPATLVQPVGSPLSLECTVEGTSNPNLYWYRQAAGRGLQLLFYSVGIGQISSEVPQNLSASRPQDRQFILSSKKLLLSDSGFYLCAYKIAGVRTDTQYFGPGTRLTVL.

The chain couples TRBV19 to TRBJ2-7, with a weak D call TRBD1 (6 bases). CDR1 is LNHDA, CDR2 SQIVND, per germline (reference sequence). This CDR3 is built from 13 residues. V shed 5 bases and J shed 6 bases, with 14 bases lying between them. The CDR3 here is CASSGRGAAEQYF. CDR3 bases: TGTGCCAGTAGTGGCAGGGGAGCCGCCGAGCAGTACTTC.

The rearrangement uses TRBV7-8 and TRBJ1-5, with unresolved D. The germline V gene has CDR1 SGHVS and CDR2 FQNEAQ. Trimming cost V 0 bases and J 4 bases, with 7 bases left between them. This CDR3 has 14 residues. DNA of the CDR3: TGTGCCAGCAGCTTAGCGTCCGGTAATCAGCCCCAGCATTTT. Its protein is CASSLASGNQPQHF. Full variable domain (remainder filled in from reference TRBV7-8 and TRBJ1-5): GAGVSQSPRYKVAKRGQDVALRCDPISGHVSLFWYQQALGQGPEFLTYFQNEAQLDKSGLPSDRFFAERPEGSVSTLKIQRTQQEDSAVYLCASSLASGNQPQHFGDGTRLSIL.

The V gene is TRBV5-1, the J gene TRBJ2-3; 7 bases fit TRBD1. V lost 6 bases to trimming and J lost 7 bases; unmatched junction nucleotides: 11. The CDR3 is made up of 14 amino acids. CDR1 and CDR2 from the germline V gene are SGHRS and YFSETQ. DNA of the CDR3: TGCGCCAGCACCTTTGGGACAGAAGGGAATACGCAGTATTTT. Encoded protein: CASTFGTEGNTQYF.

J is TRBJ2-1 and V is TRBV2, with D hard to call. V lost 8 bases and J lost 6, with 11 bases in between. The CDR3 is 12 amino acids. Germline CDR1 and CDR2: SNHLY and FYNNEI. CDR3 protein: CASVQWGNEQFF. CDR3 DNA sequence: TGTGCCAGCGTCCAATGGGGCAATGAGCAGTTCTTC.

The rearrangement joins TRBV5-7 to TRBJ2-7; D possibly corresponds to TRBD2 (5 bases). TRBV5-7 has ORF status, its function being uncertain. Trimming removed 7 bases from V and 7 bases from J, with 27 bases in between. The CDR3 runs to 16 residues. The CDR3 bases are TGTGCCAGCGCAGTTCCTCGGGGTGAGGGCCGGGGAGAGCAGTACTTC. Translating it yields CASAVPRGEGRGEQYF.

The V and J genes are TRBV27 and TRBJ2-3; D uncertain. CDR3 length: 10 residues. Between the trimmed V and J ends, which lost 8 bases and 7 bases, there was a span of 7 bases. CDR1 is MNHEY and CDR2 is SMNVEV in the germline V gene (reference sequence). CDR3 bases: TGTGCCAGCGGGCAATATACGCAGTATTTT. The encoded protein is CASGQYTQYF.

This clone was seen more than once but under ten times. The CDR3 sequence: CASSVFSNQPQHF. DNA of the CDR3: TGTGCCAGCAGCGTCTTTAGCAATCAGCCCCAGCATTTT. This chain links TRBV6-4 with TRBJ1-5; no definite D call. CDR3 length equals 13 residues. The germline CDR1 and CDR2 sequences are MRHNA and SNTAGT. V was clipped by 6 bases and J by 0 bases, with 6 bases between them.

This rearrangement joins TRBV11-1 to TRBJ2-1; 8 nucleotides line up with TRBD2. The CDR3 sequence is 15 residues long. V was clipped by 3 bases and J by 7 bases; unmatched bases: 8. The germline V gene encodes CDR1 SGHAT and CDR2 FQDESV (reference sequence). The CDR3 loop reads CASSLGLAGDNEQFF. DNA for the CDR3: TGTGCCAGCAGCTTGGGGCTAGCGGGCGATAATGAGCAGTTCTTC.

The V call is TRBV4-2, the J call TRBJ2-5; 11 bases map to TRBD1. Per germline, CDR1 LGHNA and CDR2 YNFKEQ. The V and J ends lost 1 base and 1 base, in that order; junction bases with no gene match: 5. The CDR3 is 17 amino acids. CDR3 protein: CASSQGGQGATQETQYF. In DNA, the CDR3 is TGTGCCAGCAGCCAAGGAGGACAGGGGGCGACCCAAGAGACCCAGTACTTC.

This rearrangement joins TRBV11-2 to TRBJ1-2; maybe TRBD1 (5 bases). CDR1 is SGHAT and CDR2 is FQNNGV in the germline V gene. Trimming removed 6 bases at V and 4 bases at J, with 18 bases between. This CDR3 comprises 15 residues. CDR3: CASSFDEGRPYGYTF. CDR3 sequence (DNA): TGTGCCAGCAGTTTTGATGAGGGACGGCCCTATGGCTACACCTTC. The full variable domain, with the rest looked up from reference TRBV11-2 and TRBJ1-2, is EAGVAQSPRYKIIEKRQSVAFWCNPISGHATLYWYQQILGQGPKLLIQFQNNGVVDDSQLPKDRFSAERLKGVDSTLKIQPAKLEDSAVYLCASSFDEGRPYGYTFGSGTRLTVV.

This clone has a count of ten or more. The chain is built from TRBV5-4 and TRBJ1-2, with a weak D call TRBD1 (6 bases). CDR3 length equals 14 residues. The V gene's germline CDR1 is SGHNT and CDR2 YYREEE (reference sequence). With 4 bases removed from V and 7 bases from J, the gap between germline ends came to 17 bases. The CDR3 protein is CASSPPKDRSGYTF. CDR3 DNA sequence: TGTGCCAGCAGCCCTCCGAAAGACAGGAGTGGCTACACCTTC.

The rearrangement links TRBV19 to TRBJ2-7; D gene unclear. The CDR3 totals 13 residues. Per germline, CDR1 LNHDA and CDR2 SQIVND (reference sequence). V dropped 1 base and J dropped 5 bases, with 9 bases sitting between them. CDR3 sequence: CASSIGHFNEQYF. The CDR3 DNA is TGTGCCAGTAGTATAGGGCACTTCAACGAGCAGTACTTC.

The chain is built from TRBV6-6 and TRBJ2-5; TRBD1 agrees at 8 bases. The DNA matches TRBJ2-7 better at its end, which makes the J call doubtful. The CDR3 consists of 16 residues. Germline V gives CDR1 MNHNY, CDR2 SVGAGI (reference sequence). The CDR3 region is CASSYSIRGLTYEQYF. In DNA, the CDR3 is TGTGCCAGCAGTTACTCTATCAGGGGGCTGACCTACGAGCAGTACTTC.

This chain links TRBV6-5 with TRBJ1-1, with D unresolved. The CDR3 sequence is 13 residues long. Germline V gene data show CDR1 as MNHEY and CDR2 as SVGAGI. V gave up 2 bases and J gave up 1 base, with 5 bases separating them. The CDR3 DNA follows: TGTGCCAGCAGTTACACAAAGAACACTGAAGCTTTCTTT. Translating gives CASSYTKNTEAFF.

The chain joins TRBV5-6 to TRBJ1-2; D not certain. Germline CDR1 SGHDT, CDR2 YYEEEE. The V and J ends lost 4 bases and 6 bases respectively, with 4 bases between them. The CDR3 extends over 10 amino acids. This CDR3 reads CASSPNGYTF. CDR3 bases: TGTGCCAGCAGCCCGAATGGCTACACCTTC.

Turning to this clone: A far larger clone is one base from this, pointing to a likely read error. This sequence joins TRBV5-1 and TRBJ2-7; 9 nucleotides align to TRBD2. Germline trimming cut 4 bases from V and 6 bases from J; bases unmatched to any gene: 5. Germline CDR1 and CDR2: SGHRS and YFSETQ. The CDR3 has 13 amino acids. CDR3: CASSPGLAIEQYF. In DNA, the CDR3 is TGCGCCAGCAGCCCTGGACTAGCGATCGAGCAGTACTTC.

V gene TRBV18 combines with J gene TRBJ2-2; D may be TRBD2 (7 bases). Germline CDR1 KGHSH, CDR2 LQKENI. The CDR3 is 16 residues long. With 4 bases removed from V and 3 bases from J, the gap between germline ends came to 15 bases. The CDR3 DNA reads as TGTGCCAGCTCACTTGCCGGGGGGCGTGACACCGGGGAGCTGTTTTTT. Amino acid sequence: CASSLAGGRDTGELFF.

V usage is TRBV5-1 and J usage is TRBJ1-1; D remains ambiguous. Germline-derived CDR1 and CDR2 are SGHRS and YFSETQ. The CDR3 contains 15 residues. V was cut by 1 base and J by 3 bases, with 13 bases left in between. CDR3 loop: CASSLWTRADTEAFF. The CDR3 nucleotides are TGCGCCAGCAGCTTGTGGACTCGCGCGGACACTGAAGCTTTCTTT.

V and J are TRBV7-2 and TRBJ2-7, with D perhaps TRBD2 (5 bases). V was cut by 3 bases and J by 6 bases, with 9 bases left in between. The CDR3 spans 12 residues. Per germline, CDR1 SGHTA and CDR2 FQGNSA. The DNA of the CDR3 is TGTGCCAGCAGCTTCTCTAGCCGCGAGCAGTACTTC. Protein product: CASSFSSREQYF.

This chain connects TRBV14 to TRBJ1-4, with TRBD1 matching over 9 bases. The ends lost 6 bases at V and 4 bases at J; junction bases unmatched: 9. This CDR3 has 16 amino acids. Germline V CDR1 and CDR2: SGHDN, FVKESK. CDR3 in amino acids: CASSPDRGRDNEKLFF. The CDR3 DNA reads TGTGCCAGCAGTCCGGACAGGGGACGAGATAATGAAAAACTGTTTTTT.

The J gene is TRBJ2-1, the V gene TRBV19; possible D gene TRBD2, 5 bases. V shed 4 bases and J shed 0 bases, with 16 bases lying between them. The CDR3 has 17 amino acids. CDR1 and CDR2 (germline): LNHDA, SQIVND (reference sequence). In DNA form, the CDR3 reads TGTGCCAGTAGTAAATCCGATAGCGTCCACTCCTACAATGAGCAGTTCTTC. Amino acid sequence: CASSKSDSVHSYNEQFF.

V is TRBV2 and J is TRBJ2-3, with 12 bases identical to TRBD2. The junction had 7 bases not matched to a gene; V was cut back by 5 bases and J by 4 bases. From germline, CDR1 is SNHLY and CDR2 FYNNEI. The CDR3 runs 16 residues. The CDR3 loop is CASSKGLAGYSDTQYF. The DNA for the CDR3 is TGTGCCAGCAGTAAAGGACTAGCGGGGTATTCAGATACGCAGTATTTT.

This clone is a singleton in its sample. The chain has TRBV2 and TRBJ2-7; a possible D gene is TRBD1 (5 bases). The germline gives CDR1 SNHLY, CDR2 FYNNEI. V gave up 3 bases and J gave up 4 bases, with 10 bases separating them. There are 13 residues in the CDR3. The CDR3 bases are TGTGCCAGCAGTGACAGGGTTGAATACGAGCAGTACTTC. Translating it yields CASSDRVEYEQYF.

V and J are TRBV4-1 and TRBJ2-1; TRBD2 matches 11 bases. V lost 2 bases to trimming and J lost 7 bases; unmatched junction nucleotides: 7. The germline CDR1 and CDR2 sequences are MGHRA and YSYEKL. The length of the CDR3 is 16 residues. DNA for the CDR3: TGCGCCAGCAGCCAAACAACTAGCGGGGGACGTAATGAGCAGTTCTTC. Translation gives CASSQTTSGGRNEQFF.